This passage covers 21 T cell receptor beta chains from one sample sequenced in a study of T cells in Graves' hyperthyroidism and ophthalmopathy. TCR beta CDR3 regions were amplified from RNA transcripts. The HTBI primer set was used in a first-round RT-PCR of the TCR CDR3. TCRdb passed the multiplex PCR reads through MiXCR, listing each CDR3 protein once. Counted here are approximately 610,000 distinct CDR3 sequences, roughly 15% occurring once; the ten biggest clones make up approximately 4.3%. Sequencing was done on a sample of blood. Receptors were obtained from a woman aged 35 to 49 with Graves' ophthalmopathy.

The chain is built from TRBV20-1 and TRBJ2-7; D not resolved. V lost 0 bases, J lost 3 bases, and 12 bases lay in between. The CDR3 consists of 14 residues. Germline loops: CDR1 DFQATT, CDR2 SNEGSKA (reference sequence). The DNA of the CDR3 is TGCAGTGCTAGAGATCCCTTGGGGAACTACGAGCAGTACTTC. It yields the protein CSARDPLGNYEQYF.

In its sample, this clonotype was seen many times. The genes are TRBV28 and TRBJ2-3; the D call may be TRBD1 or TRBD2 (6 bases each). Trimming removed 8 bases from V and 4 bases from J, with 19 bases in between. Germline values: CDR1 MDHEN, CDR2 SYDVKM. CDR3 length: 15 residues. In DNA form, the CDR3 reads TGTGCCAGCGTAGAACAGGGAGGTTCGTCAGATACGCAGTATTTT. It translates to CASVEQGGSSDTQYF.

This clonotype has ten or more counts. The gene calls are TRBV7-3 and TRBJ1-6, with TRBD1 matching 10 bases. This CDR3 is 17 amino acids long. Looked up from germline, CDR1 is SGHTA and CDR2 is FQGTGA. J was trimmed by 0 bases and V by 11 bases; bases with no gene match: 10. The CDR3 nucleotides read TGTGCCCCGTCCGGGACAGGGGACACCTCCTATAATTCACCCCTCCACTTT. Encoded protein: CAPSGTGDTSYNSPLHF.

This clonotype occurred many times. The CDR3 here is CASSIGQGDYGYTF. Here the CDR3 DNA reads TGTGCCAGTAGTATAGGCCAGGGGGACTATGGCTACACCTTC. The rearrangement uses TRBV19 and TRBJ1-2; 7 nucleotides line up with TRBD1. CDR1 is LNHDA, CDR2 SQIVND, per germline (reference sequence). The junction had 2 bases not matched to a gene; V was cut back by 1 base and J by 3 bases. The CDR3 covers 14 residues.

CDR3 protein: CASSIAETIETQYF. DNA for the CDR3: TGTGCCAGTAGTATAGCCGAGACGATAGAGACCCAGTACTTC. The genes are TRBV19 and TRBJ2-5, with D uncertain. The V end was cut by 1 base, the J end by 4 bases, with 10 bases between. CDR1 and CDR2 from the germline V gene are LNHDA and SQIVND (reference sequence). The CDR3 is made up of 14 amino acids.

The rearrangement links TRBV7-9 to TRBJ1-1; 9 bases line up with TRBD1. Trimming at V came to 5 bases and at J to 6 bases, leaving 10 bases not matched to a gene. This CDR3 comprises 15 residues. The germline V gene has CDR1 SEHNR and CDR2 FQNEAQ (reference sequence). As DNA, the CDR3 is TGTGCCAGCAGCGTACGACAGGGGGGTGTCGCTGAAGCTTTCTTT. It encodes CASSVRQGGVAEAFF.

Many counts were recorded for this clonotype. This may be a read error: a much more frequent sequence differs by one nucleotide. Since no conserved phenylalanine or tryptophan closes the CDR3, a read error is the likely cause. V and J are TRBV20-1 and TRBJ2-7, with a weak D call TRBD2 (6 bases). The CDR3 contains 13 residues. The germline gives CDR1 DFQATT, CDR2 SNEGSKA (reference sequence). V was pared by 1 base and J by 3 bases, with 10 bases between. The CDR3 DNA sequence: TGCAGTGCTAGAGGTCGCGGGGACTACGAGCAGTACTCC. The encoded protein is CSARGRGDYEQYS.

This clonotype was observed many times. CDR3: CASSWGWDTEAFF. The CDR3 nucleotides are TGTGCCAGCAGTTGGGGCTGGGACACTGAAGCTTTCTTT. This rearrangement joins TRBV6-2 or TRBV6-3 to TRBJ1-1; D is perhaps TRBD1 (5 bases). CDR1 MNHEY and CDR2 SVGEGT come from the germline V gene. Trimming cost V 4 bases and J 3 bases, with 9 bases left between them. This CDR3 region has 13 residues.

This clonotype was seen many times. The V gene is TRBV11-2, the J gene TRBJ1-2, with 7 positions matching TRBD1. CDR1 SGHAT and CDR2 FQNNGV come from the germline V gene. CDR3 length equals 16 residues. J gave up 4 bases and V 6 bases, and 14 bases lay outside the gene matches. The CDR3 coding sequence is TGTGCCAGCAGTCTTAGGGGGCAACACAAGGGCTATGGCTACACCTTC. It translates to CASSLRGQHKGYGYTF.

This clonotype was found many times. The genes are TRBV20-1 and TRBJ1-2; 11 bases line up with TRBD1. V was clipped by 0 bases and J by 8 bases; unmatched bases: 11. The CDR3 extends over 16 amino acids. Germline CDR1 DFQATT, CDR2 SNEGSKA (reference sequence). DNA of the CDR3: TGCAGTGCTAGAGATTCCTTCGGACAGGGGGCTATGGGCTACACCTTC. It is translated as CSARDSFGQGAMGYTF.

This clonotype was seen a few times. In DNA, the CDR3 is TGTGCCAGCAGCTTATTGGGCGCAGCGAACACCGGGGAGCTGTTTTTT. Its protein product is CASSLLGAANTGELFF. The chain joins TRBV7-9 to TRBJ2-2; D gene unclear. From germline, CDR1 is SEHNR and CDR2 FQNEAQ (reference sequence). V lost 2 bases to trimming and J lost 0 bases, with 10 bases between them. CDR3 size: 16 residues. Full variable domain (outside the CDR3, taken from reference TRBV7-9 and TRBJ2-2): DTGVSQNPRHKITKRGQNVTFRCDPISEHNRLYWYRQTLGQGPEFLTYFQNEAQLEKSRLLSDRFSAERPKGSFSTLEIQRTEQGDSAMYLCASSLLGAANTGELFFGEGSRLTVL.

V and J are TRBV11-3 and TRBJ2-5; perhaps TRBD2 as D (5 bases). The CDR3 is 16 amino acids. Germline values: CDR1 SGHNT, CDR2 YENEEA. Trimming pared 0 bases from V and 9 bases from J, leaving 20 bases between. The CDR3 region has the DNA TGTGCCAGCAGCTTAGATCTGGCAGGAAGCAAGAGGGCCCAGTACTTC. Its protein product is CASSLDLAGSKRAQYF.

This clonotype has ten or more counts. J is TRBJ1-2 and V is TRBV7-9; possibly TRBD1 for D (6 bases). Trimming stripped 6 bases from V and 4 bases from J, with 15 bases between. Germline V gives CDR1 SEHNR, CDR2 FQNEAQ (reference sequence). The CDR3 is 14 residues long. The CDR3 region is CASRSGTSVYGYTF. In DNA, the CDR3 is TGTGCCAGCAGGTCGGGGACATCTGTCTATGGCTACACCTTC.

This clonotype showed up many times. The V call is TRBV5-4, the J call TRBJ1-3; maybe TRBD1 (6 bases). Per the germline V gene, CDR1 is SGHNT and CDR2 is YYREEE (reference sequence). The CDR3 has 14 residues. V was shortened by 3 bases and J by 2 bases, with 9 bases between the two germline ends. CDR3 sequence reads: CASSSTGAGNTIYF. The CDR3 bases are TGTGCCAGCAGCTCGACAGGAGCTGGAAACACCATATATTTT. The whole variable domain, filled in from reference TRBV5-4 and TRBJ1-3, reads ETGVTQSPTHLIKTRGQQVTLRCSSQSGHNTVSWYQQALGQGPQFIFQYYREEENGRGNFPPRFSGLQFPNYSSELNVNALELDDSALYLCASSSTGAGNTIYFGEGSWLTVV.

This clonotype was recorded at least ten times. The chain combines TRBV6-5 with TRBJ2-7; D call uncertain. Trimming pared 0 bases from V and 2 bases from J, leaving 20 bases between. CDR3 length: 18 amino acids. The germline gives CDR1 MNHEY, CDR2 SVGAGI. Here the CDR3 reads CASSYSRLQVRRTYEQYF. CDR3 in DNA: TGTGCCAGCAGTTACTCGAGACTGCAGGTCAGGCGAACCTACGAGCAGTACTTC.

The sample holds many counts of this clonotype. The chain links TRBV20-1 to TRBJ2-5; TRBD1 might be the D (5 bases). The CDR3 totals 13 residues. Trimming shortened V by 5 bases and J by 5 bases, and 15 bases separated the two germline ends. Germline loops: CDR1 DFQATT, CDR2 SNEGSKA (reference sequence). CDR3 bases: TGCAGTGCTGTGGGTCGCTCAGGGGAGACCCAGTACTTC. It codes for CSAVGRSGETQYF.

In this sample, this clonotype turned up many times. The chain links TRBV12-3 or TRBV12-4 to TRBJ1-5; tentative D call: TRBD1 (5 bases). The CDR3 contains 14 residues. The V gene lost 2 bases and the J gene lost 6 bases, with 11 bases spanning the gap. The CDR3 nucleotides are TGTGCCAGCAGTTTATTGGCAGGGACTCAGCCCCAGCATTTT. Its protein product is CASSLLAGTQPQHF.

This clonotype was counted at least ten times. This chain connects TRBV7-2 to TRBJ2-7; possibly TRBD1 or TRBD2 for D (6 bases each). CDR1 SGHTA and CDR2 FQGNSA come from the germline V gene. The CDR3 runs 15 residues. V gave up 1 base and J gave up 3 bases, with 13 bases separating them. The CDR3 coding sequence is TGTGCCAGCAGCTTAGGCCTTGGAGGGGGCTACGAGCAGTACTTC. This translates into CASSLGLGGGYEQYF.

This clonotype was counted many times. The chain recombines TRBV7-2 with TRBJ2-7; D possibly uses TRBD1 or TRBD2 (5 bases each). Germline CDR1 SGHTA, CDR2 FQGNSA. The ends were cut back, 5 bases at V and 3 bases at J, with 8 bases in the middle. The CDR3 totals 12 residues. CDR3 bases: TGTGCCAGCAGCGGGACCATCTACGAGCAGTACTTC. Protein product: CASSGTIYEQYF.

This clonotype came up many times. This chain links TRBV7-9 with TRBJ1-1; D possibly corresponds to TRBD1 (6 bases). Trimming removed 4 bases at V and 8 bases at J, with 11 bases between. This CDR3 contains 12 residues. Germline V CDR1 and CDR2: SEHNR, FQNEAQ (reference sequence). DNA of the CDR3: TGTGCCAGCAGCTCGGGGACATTCGAAGCTTTCTTT. It yields the protein CASSSGTFEAFF.

This clonotype has just a few counts. The rearrangement joins TRBV20-1 to TRBJ1-3; no definite D call. Germline loops: CDR1 DFQATT, CDR2 SNEGSKA (reference sequence). CDR3 length equals 16 residues. Trimming shortened V by 3 bases and J by 0 bases, and 15 bases separated the two germline ends. The CDR3 is CSASLWAQSSGNTIYF. DNA of the CDR3: TGCAGTGCTAGCCTATGGGCCCAGAGCTCTGGAAACACCATATATTTT.